This T cell receptor (beta chain) is drawn from a study of cytomegalovirus exposure and HLA in healthy donors. The PCR had 60 Vbeta and 13 Jbeta primers. Assay used: immunoSEQ multiplex PCR; TCRdb lists only in-frame clones, some missing. Of fewer than 150,000 clones listed, under 80% are singletons. V was trimmed by 4 bases and J by 5 bases, leaving 14 bases between them. This CDR3 is 14 amino acids long. CDR1 and CDR2 (germline): SNHLY, FYNNEI. This clone was counted a few times. The chain is built from TRBV2 and TRBJ1-2; no reliable D call. This sequence was found in a woman aged 40 to 50 in good health and CMV-seropositive. Sequencing was done on a sample of PBMCs. CDR3 sequence (DNA): TGTGCCAGCAGTGCAACGTGGCAGATATATGGCTACACCTTC. Translation: CASSATWQIYGYTF. The full variable domain, rest sourced from reference TRBV2 and TRBJ1-2, is EPEVTQTPSHQVTQMGQEVILRCVPISNHLYFYWYRQILGQKVEFLVSFYNNEISEKSEIFDDQFSVERPDGSNFTLKIRSTKLEDSAMYFCASSATWQIYGYTFGSGTRLTVV.